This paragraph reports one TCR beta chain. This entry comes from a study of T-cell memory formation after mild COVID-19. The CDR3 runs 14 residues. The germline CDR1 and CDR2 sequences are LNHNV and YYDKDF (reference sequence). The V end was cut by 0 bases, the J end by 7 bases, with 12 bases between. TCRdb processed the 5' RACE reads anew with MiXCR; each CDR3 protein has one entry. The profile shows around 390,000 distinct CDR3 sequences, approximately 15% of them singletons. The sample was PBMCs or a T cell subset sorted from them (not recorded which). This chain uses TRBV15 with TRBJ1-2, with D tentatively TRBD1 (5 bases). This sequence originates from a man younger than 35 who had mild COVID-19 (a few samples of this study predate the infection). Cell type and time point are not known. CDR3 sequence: CATSRDHGQGGYTF. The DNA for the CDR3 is TGTGCCACCAGCAGAGATCACGGGCAGGGTGGCTACACCTTC.